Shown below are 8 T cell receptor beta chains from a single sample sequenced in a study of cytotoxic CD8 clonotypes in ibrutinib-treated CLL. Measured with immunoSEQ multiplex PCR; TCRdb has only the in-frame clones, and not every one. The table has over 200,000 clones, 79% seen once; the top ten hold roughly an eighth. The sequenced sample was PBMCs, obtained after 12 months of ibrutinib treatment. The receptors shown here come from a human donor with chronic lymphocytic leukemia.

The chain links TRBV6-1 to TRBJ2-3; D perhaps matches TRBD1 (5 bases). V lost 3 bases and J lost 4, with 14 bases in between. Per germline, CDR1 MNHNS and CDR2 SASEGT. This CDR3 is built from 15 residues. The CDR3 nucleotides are TGTGCCAGCAGTGATGGGGCTAACCGGGCAGATACGCAGTATTTT. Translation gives CASSDGANRADTQYF.

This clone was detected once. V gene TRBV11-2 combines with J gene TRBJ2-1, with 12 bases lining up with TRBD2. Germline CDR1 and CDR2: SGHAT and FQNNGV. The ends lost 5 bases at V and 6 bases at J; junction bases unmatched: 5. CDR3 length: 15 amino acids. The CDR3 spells CASSPRTSGANEQFF. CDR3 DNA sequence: TGTGCCAGCAGCCCCAGGACTAGCGGGGCCAATGAGCAGTTCTTC.

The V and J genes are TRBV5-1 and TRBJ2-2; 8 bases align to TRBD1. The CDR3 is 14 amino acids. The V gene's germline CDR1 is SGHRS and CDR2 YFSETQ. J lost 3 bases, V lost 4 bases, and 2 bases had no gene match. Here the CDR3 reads CASSVQGDTGELFF. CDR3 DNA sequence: TGCGCCAGCAGCGTACAGGGGGACACCGGGGAGCTGTTTTTT.

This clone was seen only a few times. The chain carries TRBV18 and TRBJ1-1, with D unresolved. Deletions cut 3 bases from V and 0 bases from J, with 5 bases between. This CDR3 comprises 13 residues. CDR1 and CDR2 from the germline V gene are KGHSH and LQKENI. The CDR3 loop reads CASSPDLNTEAFF. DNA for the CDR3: TGTGCCAGCTCACCGGACTTGAACACTGAAGCTTTCTTT.

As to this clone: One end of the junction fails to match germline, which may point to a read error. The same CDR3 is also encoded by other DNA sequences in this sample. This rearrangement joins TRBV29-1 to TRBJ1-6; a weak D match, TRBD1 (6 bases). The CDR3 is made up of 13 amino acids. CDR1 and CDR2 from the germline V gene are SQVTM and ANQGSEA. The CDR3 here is CSVEVDRNSPLHF. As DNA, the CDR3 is TGCAGCGTTGAGGTGGACAGAAATTCACCCCTACACTTT.

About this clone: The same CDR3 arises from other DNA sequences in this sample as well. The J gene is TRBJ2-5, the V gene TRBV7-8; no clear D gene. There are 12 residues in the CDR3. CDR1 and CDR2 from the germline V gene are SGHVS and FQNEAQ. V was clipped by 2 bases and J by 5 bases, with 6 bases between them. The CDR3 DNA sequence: TGTGCCAGCAGCTTATCCAGGGAGACCCAGTACTTC. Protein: CASSLSRETQYF.

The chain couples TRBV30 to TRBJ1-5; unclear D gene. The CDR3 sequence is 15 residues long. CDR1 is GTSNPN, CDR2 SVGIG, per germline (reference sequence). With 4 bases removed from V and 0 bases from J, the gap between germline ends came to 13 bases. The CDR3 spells CAWTRRGLSNQPQHF. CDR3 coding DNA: TGTGCCTGGACCCGCCGTGGGCTTAGCAATCAGCCCCAGCATTTT.

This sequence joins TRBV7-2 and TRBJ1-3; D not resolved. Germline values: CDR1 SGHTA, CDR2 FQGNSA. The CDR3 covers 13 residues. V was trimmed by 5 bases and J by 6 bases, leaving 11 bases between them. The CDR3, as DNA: TGTGCCAGCAGCCCTGTAAGAGAAAACACCATATATTTT. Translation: CASSPVRENTIYF.